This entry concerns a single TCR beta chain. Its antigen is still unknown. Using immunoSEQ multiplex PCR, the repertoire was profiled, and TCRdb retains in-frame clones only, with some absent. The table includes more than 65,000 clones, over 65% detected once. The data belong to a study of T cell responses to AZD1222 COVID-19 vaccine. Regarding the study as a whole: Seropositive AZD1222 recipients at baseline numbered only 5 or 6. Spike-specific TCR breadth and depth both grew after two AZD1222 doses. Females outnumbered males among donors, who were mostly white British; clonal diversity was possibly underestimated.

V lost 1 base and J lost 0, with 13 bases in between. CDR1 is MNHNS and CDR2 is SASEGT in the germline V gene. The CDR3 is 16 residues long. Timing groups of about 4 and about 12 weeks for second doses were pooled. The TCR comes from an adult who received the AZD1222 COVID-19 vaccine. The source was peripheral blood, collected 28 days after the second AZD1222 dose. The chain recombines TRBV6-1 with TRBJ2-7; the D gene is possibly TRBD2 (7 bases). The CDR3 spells CASSEEGGGGSYEQYF. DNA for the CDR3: TGTGCCAGCAGTGAAGAGGGGGGGGGAGGCTCCTACGAGCAGTACTTC.